This TCR beta chain was found in a study of blood T cell repertoires in COVID-19. For the study at large: Researchers got acute and convalescent COVID-19 samples from the United States, Italy and Spain.

Method: immunoSEQ multiplex PCR; TCRdb's copy keeps in-frame clones and lacks some. The table includes about 370,000 clones, roughly 86% detected once. Enrollees, about 18 to 90 years old, lived in 25 or so US areas. Donors in Cohort 3 who had recovered were those with two negative PCRs, healthcare professional clearance, or resolution of their symptoms. Trimming cost V 8 bases and J 7 bases; bases outside gene matches: 15. The germline V gene encodes CDR1 LNHDA and CDR2 SQIVND (reference sequence). CDR3 length equals 16 residues. The rearrangement uses TRBV19 and TRBJ1-2; 11 bases agree with TRBD1. Input material: PBMCs or T cells enriched from blood (not recorded which). The clonotype was recovered from a woman in her twenties or thirties who had recovered from COVID-19. CDR3 coding DNA: TGTGCCAGTTCCCGAGAGGTTGGACAGGGGGCTGGTGGCTACACCTTC. Protein: CASSREVGQGAGGYTF.